Reported below is one TCR beta chain. The target of this receptor is not known. No qualities accompany the bases; no much larger clone lies one base away. The cohort consisted of 600 to 750 healthy bone marrow donors. Cohort members were all nominally healthy when sampled, although unrecorded immune exposures were likely present. The donor was CMV seronegative and was included in the group of 352 seronegative cohort members. Each donor provided a peripheral blood sample, and peripheral blood mononuclear cells were used for TCR beta sequencing. The Qiagen DNeasy Blood Extraction Kit was used to extract genomic DNA from the blood cell samples. The receptor library was made with the immunoSEQ multiplex PCR assay. A mixture of 60 forward primers for TCR Vbeta segments and 13 reverse primers for TCR Jbeta segments was used in the multiplex PCR. Amplification of the CDR3 region of rearranged TCR beta genes was performed with a multiplex PCR assay on genomic DNA. Amplified TCR beta libraries were sequenced as 87-base-pair reads on the Illumina HiSeq System. The original methods were these. In a later analysis, some 80 million unique TCR beta chains were counted across the approximately 670 repertoires, and approximately 9.9 million of these chains were shared by at least two donors. Raw reads were error-corrected and collapsed into unique sequences with a nearest-neighbor algorithm that merged closely related sequences to remove PCR and sequencing errors. To assign V, D and J gene segments, CDR3 sequences were aligned to IMGT reference sequences. Each retained sequence needed at least a six-nucleotide match to both a V gene segment and a J gene segment. A rearrangement counted as productive if the CDR3 had no stop codons and remained in frame with V and J, and every other rearrangement counted as non-productive. CDR3 was defined according to IMGT convention as the region running from the second conserved V-encoded cysteine to the conserved J-encoded phenylalanine. The earlier analysis of approximately 590 of the donors excluded any sequence lacking an unambiguous match to a single V gene segment. An earlier analysis of several hundred of the donors classified V segments as functional when productive rearrangements were above 56.7% and as segregating when the standard deviation between donors was above 5%. A statistical classification framework was built to diagnose cytomegalovirus status from the catalog of TCR beta chain sequences. A later analysis assigned V and J genes by comparing TCR nucleotide sequences with IMGT/GENE-DB human TR gene sequences. A later analysis assigned CDR3 sequences and most-parsimonious VDJ recombination scenarios with the TCRdist pipeline. In a later analysis, every TCR beta chain was defined by the combination of its CDR3 amino acid sequence and its V-gene family, and reads without a unique V-gene family were dropped. To address suspected cross-contamination and a sequencing artifact, a later analysis removed a few hundred highly shared, low-generation-probability nucleotide sequences. In a later analysis, a clonal expansion index for each public chain was calculated from normalized within-repertoire ranks of inferred template counts. In a later analysis, generation probabilities were computed with a VDJ recombination model fitted to out-of-frame rearrangements, and the resulting probabilities were checked against IGoR. In a later analysis, hypergeometric tests were used to score TCR-TCR, TCR-HLA and TCR-CMV co-occurrence, with a repertoire-size bias correction applied to TCR pairs. In a later analysis, false discovery rates were estimated by permuting HLA or CMV assignments 20 times. In a later analysis, co-occurring TCRs were grouped using DBSCAN, and TCRdist sequence similarity was added for clustering within HLA-allele-positive subsets. Repertoires with fewer than 30,000 or more than 120,000 public chains, plus five repertoires with anomalous nucleotide sharing, were excluded from co-occurrence clustering. The source is immuneACCESS, and TCRdb retained only in-frame sequences with V and J called. Part of the clones is not carried over; for the studies checked, unresolved V genes explain less than half of this, and the remainder is unexplained. D and trimming were read from the DNA, whereas the V and J calls and clone size are those reported in that table. The sample table records 210,000 or so clones; 75% to 90% of these occur just once. The ten top clones hold 1.3% of the sample.

This record comes from a study of cytomegalovirus exposure and HLA in healthy donors (dated by TCRdb to the late 2010s). Broadly, across the study: An earlier analysis of some 500 of the donors reported about 290 Gb of sequence data and roughly 110 million unique TCR beta sequences from 190 million or so T cells. Roughly 300 gigabases of sequencing data and tens of millions of unique TCR sequences were included in an early release covering several hundred HLA-typed donors. The genetic ancestry cluster associated with self-reported Caucasian donors included around 76% of the roughly 410 genotyped donors. The study aimed to test whether cataloging public T cell receptors could reveal signatures of past pathogen exposure. The study used immunosequencing to profile the T cell repertoires of under 700 subjects and linked those repertoires to cytomegalovirus serostatus. Besides the first cohort of under 700 subjects, a separate validation cohort made up of about 120 different subjects was used. To predict cytomegalovirus infection status, the study brought together high-throughput TCR immunosequencing, statistical association of individual TCRs with disease status, and machine learning. In a later analysis, previously published TCR beta repertoires from several hundred donors were re-analyzed and high-resolution HLA genotyping was added so that TCR occurrence patterns could be studied. Rather than using new phenotypic data, the later analysis identified candidate immune exposures from TCR beta sequences and from how often those sequences occurred across donors. To decide whether each TCR beta V gene segment behaved as functional or pseudogenic, an earlier analysis of some 570 of the donors relied on high-throughput TCR beta sequencing. Alongside the repertoire data, information on donor age, sex, ethnicity and CMV serostatus was compiled. In a later genetic analysis, genome-wide SNP genotypes for about three fifths of the 666 donors were used, and that subset was treated as a discovery cohort. All discovery cohort repertoires had been generated on a single sequencing platform. HLA typing covered class I and class II loci at four-digit resolution. Typing coverage differed by locus: A, B, C, DRB1 and DQB1 were typed in about 629-630 donors, DQA1 in about 550, DPA1 in approximately 600, and DPB1 in just under 490. Because of strong linkage in the cohort, 5 or 6 DR-DQ haplotypes were treated as single units for association and clustering. Among 300 to 450 genotyped donors of the cohort, an average of approximately 240,000 unique TCR beta nucleotide sequences were sequenced per donor, 15% to 20% of them non-productive. Beyond this particular receptor, the publication reports: In vitro tests confirmed that a few of the cytomegalovirus-associated TCR beta chains recognize cytomegalovirus antigens. A later analysis reported that several top co-occurrence clusters appeared linked to parvovirus B19, influenza, CMV and Epstein-Barr virus. In a later analysis, TCR association rates were found to vary across HLA loci, with the most associated TCRs seen for DRB1 alleles and the fewest for HLA-C alleles. Most TCR sequences were seen in very few donors, while some public TCRs were found in many individuals. V-gene and J-gene trimming of TCR beta chains was associated with a missense DCLRE1C variant in a later genetic analysis, and the association was replicated in an independent cohort. Assigning TCR associations to individual alleles was difficult when HLA alleles, especially DR and DQ, strongly co-occurred. In a later analysis, HLA-associated TCR beta chains showed more clonal expansion and lower generation probabilities than non-associated chains that were equally common. Roughly uniform sequencing depth across donors was assumed in presence/absence analyses, although this assumption may not hold. A further reported finding was that TCR beta sequences accurately predicted the HLA-A and HLA-B alleles for most subjects in the first cohort. Because counts were too low, some 17 rarely observed V segments, including chromosome 9 orphons, were excluded from the earlier analysis of a few hundred of the donors. According to a later analysis, most CMV-associated TCR beta chains appeared to be HLA-restricted, and the HLA associations seemed to be driven largely by CMV exposure. Cytomegalovirus status was reported to be diagnosed by the classifier with high specificity and sensitivity in both the original and validation cohorts. Linkage disequilibrium might explain the correlated functional status among segregating V segments, but an unknown experimental factor could not be ruled out. The study listed 150 to 200 TCR beta chains as associated with cytomegalovirus. The sequencing pipeline was judged likely to have produced a cluster of highly shared sequence variants as a technical artifact. Compared with the roughly 710-donor mean, donors in an Asian-associated ancestry cluster had fewer N-insertions in productive TCRs, according to a later genetic analysis. It was suggested by the authors that the approach could potentially be generalized to other disease states and immunological phenotypes. Immune exposure information for the cohort was limited to CMV serostatus. Only TCR beta chains were sequenced in this cohort, and the absence of alpha or paired-chain data limited detectable features. At a false discovery rate of 0.05, a later analysis linked 16,951 TCR beta sequences to specific HLA alleles. Because HLA typing was unavailable for some donors at each locus, only the typed subset was used in association tests. In an earlier analysis of about 540 of the donors, most TCR beta V segments were observed in productive rearrangements about 87% or about 30% of the time, broadly matching IMGT annotations.

Material: PBMCs. The sequence came from a man younger than 40 in good health and CMV-seronegative.

The nucleotides read TGTGCCAGCTCACCAACTGCGGGGCGGGGCACCGGGGAGCTGTTTTTT. Its translation reads: CASSPTAGRGTGELFF. Here the chain combines TRBV18 and TRBJ2-2; the D gene is perhaps TRBD2, on 6 matching bases. Taken from cysteine to phenylalanine, the CDR3 has 16 residues. Only CDR3 DNA is held: 48 bases, read in frame from base 1. The germline V gene encodes CDR1 KGHSH and CDR2 LQKENI. Cut back by 2 bases and 4 bases, the V and J ends lie 14 bases apart.